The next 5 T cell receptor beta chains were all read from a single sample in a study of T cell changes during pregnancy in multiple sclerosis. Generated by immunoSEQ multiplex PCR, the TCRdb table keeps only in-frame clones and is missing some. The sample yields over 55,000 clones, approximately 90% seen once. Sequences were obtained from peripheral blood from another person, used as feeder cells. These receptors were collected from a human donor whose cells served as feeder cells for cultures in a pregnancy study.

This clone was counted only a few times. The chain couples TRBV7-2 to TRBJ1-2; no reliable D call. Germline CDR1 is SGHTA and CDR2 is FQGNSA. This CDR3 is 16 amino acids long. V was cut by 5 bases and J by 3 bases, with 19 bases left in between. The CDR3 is CASSTVPPRSDYGYTF. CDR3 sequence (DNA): TGTGCCAGCAGCACAGTGCCCCCCCGGAGTGACTATGGCTACACCTTC. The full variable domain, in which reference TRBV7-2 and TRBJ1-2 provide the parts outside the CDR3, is GAGVSQSPSNKVTEKGKDVELRCDPISGHTALYWYRQSLGQGLEFLIYFQGNSAPDKSGLPSDRFSAERTGGSVSTLTIQRTQQEDSAVYLCASSTVPPRSDYGYTFGSGTRLTVV.

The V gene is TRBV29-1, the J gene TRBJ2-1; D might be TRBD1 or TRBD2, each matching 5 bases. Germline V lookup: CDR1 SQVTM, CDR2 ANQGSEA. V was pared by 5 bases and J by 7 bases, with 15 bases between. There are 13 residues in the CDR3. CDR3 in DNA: TGCAGCGTTAACAGGTTTGGGGGTAATGAGCAGTTCTTC. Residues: CSVNRFGGNEQFF.

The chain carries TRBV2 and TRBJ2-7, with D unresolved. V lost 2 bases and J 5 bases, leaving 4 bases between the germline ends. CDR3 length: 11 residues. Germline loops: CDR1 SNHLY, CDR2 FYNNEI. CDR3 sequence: CASSEWDEQYF. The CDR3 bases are TGTGCCAGCAGTGAATGGGACGAGCAGTACTTC.

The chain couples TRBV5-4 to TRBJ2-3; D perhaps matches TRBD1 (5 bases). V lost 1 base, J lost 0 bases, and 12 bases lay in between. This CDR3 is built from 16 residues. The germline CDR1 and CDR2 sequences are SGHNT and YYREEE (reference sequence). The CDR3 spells CASSLRLTGSTDTQYF. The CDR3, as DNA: TGTGCCAGCAGCTTGCGACTCACAGGAAGCACAGATACGCAGTATTTT. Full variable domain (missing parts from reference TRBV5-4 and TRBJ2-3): ETGVTQSPTHLIKTRGQQVTLRCSSQSGHNTVSWYQQALGQGPQFIFQYYREEENGRGNFPPRFSGLQFPNYSSELNVNALELDDSALYLCASSLRLTGSTDTQYFGPGTRLTVL.

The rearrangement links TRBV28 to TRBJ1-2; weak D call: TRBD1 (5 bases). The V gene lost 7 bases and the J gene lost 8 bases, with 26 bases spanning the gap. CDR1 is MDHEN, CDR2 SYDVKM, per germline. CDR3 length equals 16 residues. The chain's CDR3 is CASKGQGDGLIWGYTF. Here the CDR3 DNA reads TGTGCCAGCAAAGGGCAGGGCGATGGCTTGATTTGGGGCTACACCTTC.